In its sample, the clone carrying this T cell receptor beta chain was seen many times. This record comes from a study of T cells in Graves' hyperthyroidism and ophthalmopathy. RNA transcripts served as the template for amplifying TCR beta CDR3 regions. HTBI primers drove first-round RT-PCR of the TCR CDR3. TCRdb independently ran MiXCR on the multiplex PCR reads; one entry per CDR3 protein. The sample carries approximately 380,000 distinct CDR3 sequences, about 18% recorded once. The CDR3 covers 14 residues. Germline CDR1 MGHRA, CDR2 YSYEKL. The ends were cut back, 4 bases at V and 7 bases at J, with 16 bases in the middle. Absent ophthalmopathy progression within 18 months defined stable Graves' hyperthyroidism.

The sequence was obtained from a woman in her late teens or twenties with Graves' hyperthyroidism. The chain employs TRBV4-1 and TRBJ1-1; D is perhaps TRBD1 (6 bases). Sequences were obtained from blood. The CDR3 sequence: CASSPGQLEGEAFF. The CDR3 DNA sequence: TGCGCCAGCAGCCCCGGACAGTTAGAGGGTGAAGCTTTCTTT.